A single sample is the source of the 5 T cell receptor beta chains below, sequenced in a study of blood T cell repertoires in COVID-19. The table came from immunoSEQ multiplex PCR; TCRdb's copy has only in-frame clones and leaves some out. The sample has about 150,000 clones, 80% seen once; the top ten hold under 0.75%. The sequenced sample was peripheral blood. The receptor source for this set is a man aged 60-69 years with acute or convalescent COVID-19.

V and J are TRBV6-4 and TRBJ2-2, with 7 bases aligning to TRBD2. Germline V gene sequence: CDR1 MRHNA, CDR2 SNTAGT. V was pared by 5 bases and J by 4 bases, with 7 bases of the junction left unmatched. The CDR3 covers 15 residues. CDR3 sequence (DNA): TGTGCCAGCAGTCCCGGACTAGTTGGCACCGGGGAGCTGTTTTTT. Its translation is CASSPGLVGTGELFF.

This chain connects TRBV5-1 to TRBJ1-6, with D maybe TRBD1 (5 bases). V was cut by 8 bases and J by 9 bases, with 21 bases left in between. Germline values: CDR1 SGHRS, CDR2 YFSETQ. This CDR3 is built from 15 residues. DNA of the CDR3: TGCGCCAGTACAAGGGGCTCGCGTGAAGGTTCACCCCTCCACTTT. Its protein product is CASTRGSREGSPLHF.

The chain carries TRBV7-2 and TRBJ1-5; 8 nucleotides line up with TRBD1. Germline V CDR1 and CDR2: SGHTA, FQGNSA. The CDR3 is 16 residues long. The ends lost 0 bases at V and 9 bases at J; junction bases unmatched: 10. The CDR3 loop is CASSLAGTGGAGPQHF. CDR3 coding DNA: TGTGCCAGCAGCTTAGCCGGGACAGGTGGGGCAGGGCCCCAGCATTTT.

This chain connects TRBV7-2 to TRBJ2-7, with D tentatively TRBD1 (5 bases). Germline V gene sequence: CDR1 SGHTA, CDR2 FQGNSA. This CDR3 contains 13 residues. V lost 3 bases and J 4 bases, leaving 10 bases between the germline ends. Here the CDR3 reads CASSLTVEYEQYF. The CDR3 DNA reads as TGTGCCAGCAGCTTGACAGTCGAGTACGAGCAGTACTTC.

In the case of this clone: Other DNA sequences in this sample translate to the same CDR3. V gene TRBV7-9 combines with J gene TRBJ1-1; 7 nucleotides line up with TRBD1. Germline CDR1 reads SEHNR; CDR2 reads FQNEAQ (reference sequence). V lost 3 bases, J lost 6 bases, and 1 base stayed unmatched. The CDR3 extends over 12 amino acids. In nucleotides, the CDR3 is TGTGCCAGCAGCTTCGGACAGGCTGAAGCTTTCTTT. Translating it yields CASSFGQAEAFF.